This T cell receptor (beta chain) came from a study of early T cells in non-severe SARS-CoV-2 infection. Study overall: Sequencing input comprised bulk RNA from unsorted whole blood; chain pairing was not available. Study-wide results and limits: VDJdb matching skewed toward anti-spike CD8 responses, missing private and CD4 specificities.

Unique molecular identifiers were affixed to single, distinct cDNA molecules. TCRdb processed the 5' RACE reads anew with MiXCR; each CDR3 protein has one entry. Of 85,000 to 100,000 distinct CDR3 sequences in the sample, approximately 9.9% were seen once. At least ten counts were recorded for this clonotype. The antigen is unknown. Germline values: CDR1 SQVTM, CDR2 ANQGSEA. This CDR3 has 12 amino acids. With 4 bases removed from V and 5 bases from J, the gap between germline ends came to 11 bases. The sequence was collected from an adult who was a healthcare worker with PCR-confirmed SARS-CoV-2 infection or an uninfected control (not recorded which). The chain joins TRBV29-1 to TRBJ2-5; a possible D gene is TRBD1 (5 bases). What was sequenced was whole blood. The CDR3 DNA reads TGCAGCGTTGGGGCTGGGGCGGAGACCCAGTACTTC. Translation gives CSVGAGAETQYF.